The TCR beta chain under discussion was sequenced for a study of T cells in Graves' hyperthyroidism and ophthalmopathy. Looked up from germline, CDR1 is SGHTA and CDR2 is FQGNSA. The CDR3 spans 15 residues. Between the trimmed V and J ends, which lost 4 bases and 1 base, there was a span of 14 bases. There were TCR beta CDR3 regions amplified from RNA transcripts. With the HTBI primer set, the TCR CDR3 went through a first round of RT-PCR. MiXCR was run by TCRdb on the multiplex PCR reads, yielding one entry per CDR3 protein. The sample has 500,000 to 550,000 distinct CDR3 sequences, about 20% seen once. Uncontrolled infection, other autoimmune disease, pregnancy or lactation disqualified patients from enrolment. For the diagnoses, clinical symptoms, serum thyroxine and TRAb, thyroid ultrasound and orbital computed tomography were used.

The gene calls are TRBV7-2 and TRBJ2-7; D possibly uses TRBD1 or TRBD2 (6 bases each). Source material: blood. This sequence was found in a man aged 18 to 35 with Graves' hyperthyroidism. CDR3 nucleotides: TGTGCCAGCAGCTCGGGGTCGGGGGCTTCCTACGAGCAGTACTTC. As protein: CASSSGSGASYEQYF.